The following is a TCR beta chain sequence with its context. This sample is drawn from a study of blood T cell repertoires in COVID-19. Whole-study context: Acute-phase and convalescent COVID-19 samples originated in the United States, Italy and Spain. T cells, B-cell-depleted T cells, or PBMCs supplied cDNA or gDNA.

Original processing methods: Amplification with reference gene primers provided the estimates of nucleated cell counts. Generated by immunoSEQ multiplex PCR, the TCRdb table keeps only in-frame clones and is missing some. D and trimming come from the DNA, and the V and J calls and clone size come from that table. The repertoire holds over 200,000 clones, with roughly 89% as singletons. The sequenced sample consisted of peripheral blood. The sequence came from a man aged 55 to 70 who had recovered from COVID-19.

CDR3 loop: CASSLGVGTQYF. CDR3 DNA sequence: TGTGCCAGCAGCTTGGGCGTCGGGACCCAGTACTTC. This rearrangement joins TRBV5-5 to TRBJ2-5; D call uncertain. This CDR3 has 12 amino acids. V shed 0 bases and J shed 7 bases, with 7 bases lying between them. From germline, CDR1 is SGHKS and CDR2 YYEKEE (reference sequence).